This record looks at one T cell receptor beta chain sequence and its context. Either two negative PCRs, clearance, or symptom resolution qualified Cohort 3 donors as recovered. In the original workflow: By means of reference gene primer amplification, nucleated cell counts were estimated. Generated by immunoSEQ multiplex PCR, the TCRdb table keeps only in-frame clones and is missing some. D and trimming were read from the DNA, whereas the V and J calls and clone size are those reported in that table. This table holds approximately 350,000 clones, roughly 87% found once. V shed 6 bases and J 2 bases; nucleotides not matched to a gene: 5. The CDR3 is 14 residues long. Germline CDR1 is MNHEY and CDR2 is SVGAGI. This specimen comes from a study of blood T cell repertoires in COVID-19. For the study at large: COVID-19 samples, acute and convalescent, were from the United States, Italy and Spain.

The clonotype originates from a woman aged 30 to 39 who had recovered from COVID-19. The rearrangement joins TRBV6-5 to TRBJ2-3; 7 bases are shared with TRBD1. The sequenced sample was PBMCs or T cells enriched from blood (not recorded which). The CDR3 DNA reads as TGTGCCAGCAGGGAGACAGGGAACACAGATACGCAGTATTTT. Protein product: CASRETGNTDTQYF.